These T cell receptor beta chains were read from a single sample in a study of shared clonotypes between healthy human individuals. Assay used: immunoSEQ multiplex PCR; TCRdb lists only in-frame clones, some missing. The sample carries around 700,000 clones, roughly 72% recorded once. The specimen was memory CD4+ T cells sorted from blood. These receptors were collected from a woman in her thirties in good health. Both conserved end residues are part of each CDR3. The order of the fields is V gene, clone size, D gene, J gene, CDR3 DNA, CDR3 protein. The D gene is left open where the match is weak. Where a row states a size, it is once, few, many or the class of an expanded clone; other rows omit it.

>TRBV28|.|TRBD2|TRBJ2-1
TGTGCCAGCAGTTTACGTGGGACTAGCGGGAGAACTGAGCAGTTCTTC
CASSLRGTSGRTEQFF
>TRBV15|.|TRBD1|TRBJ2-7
TGTGCCACCAGCAAACCGGGACAGGGATCCTACGAGCAGTACTTC
CATSKPGQGSYEQYF
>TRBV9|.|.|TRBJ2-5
TGTGCCAGCAGCCCCGGACGGGACCAAGAGACCCAGTACTTC
CASSPGRDQETQYF
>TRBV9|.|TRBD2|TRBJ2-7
TGTGCCAGCAGCGCAGCGGGAGCTAGTAAGCAGTACTTC
CASSAAGASKQYF
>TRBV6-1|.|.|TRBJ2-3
TGTGCCAGCAGTGAAGTAGGGGGGGCCCATACGCAGTATTTT
CASSEVGGAHTQYF
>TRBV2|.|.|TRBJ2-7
TGTGCCAGCAGTGAGAGGGTATTCGAGCAGTACTTC
CASSERVFEQYF
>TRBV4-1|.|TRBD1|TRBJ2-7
TGCGCCAGCAGTCACGATGTGGGACAGGAAACCCCCCAAGAGCAGTACTTC
CASSHDVGQETPQEQYF
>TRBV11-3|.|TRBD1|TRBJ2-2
TGTGCCAGCAGCTCCACAGGGGCTCCCGGGGAGCTGTTTTTT
CASSSTGAPGELFF
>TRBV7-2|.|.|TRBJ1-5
TGTGCCAGCAGCGTGAATCCGATTAGGCCCCAGCATTTT
CASSVNPIRPQHF
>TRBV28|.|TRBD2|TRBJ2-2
TGTGCCAGCATCGAGAGCGGGGGGCACACCGGGGAGCTGTTTTTT
CASIESGGHTGELFF
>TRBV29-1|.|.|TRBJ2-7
TGCAGCGCCTCCGGGACAAACTCCTACGAGCAGTACTTC
CSASGTNSYEQYF
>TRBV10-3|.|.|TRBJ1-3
TGTGCCTCTGGGTTGGGGGACGGAAACACCATATATTTT
CASGLGDGNTIYF
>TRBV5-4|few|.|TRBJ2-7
TGTGCCAGCAGCGGTAGCTCCTACGAGCAGTACTTC
CASSGSSYEQYF
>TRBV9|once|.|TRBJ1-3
TGTGCCAGCAGCCCCGGACAGACTGGAAACACCATATATTTT
CASSPGQTGNTIYF
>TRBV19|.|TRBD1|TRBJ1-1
TGTGCCAGTAGAACAGGGGGCGCGGTCACTGAAGCTTTCTTT
CASRTGGAVTEAFF
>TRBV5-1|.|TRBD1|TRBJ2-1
TGCGCCAGCAGCCCTACAGGGGGCAATGAGCAGTTCTTC
CASSPTGGNEQFF
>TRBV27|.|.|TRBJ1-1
TGTGCCAGCAGTCCCCCGGTGGGGGGAAGGAACACTGAAGCTTTCTTT
CASSPPVGGRNTEAFF
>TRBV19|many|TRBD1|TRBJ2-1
TGTGCCAGTAGTACGGGACAGGGGGAGCAGTTCTTC
CASSTGQGEQFF
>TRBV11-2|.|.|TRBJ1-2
TGTGCCAGCAGCTTAGATCCCCAGGGCCACGGCTACACCTTC
CASSLDPQGHGYTF
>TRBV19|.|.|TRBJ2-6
TGTGCCAGTAGTACACAAACCGGGGCCAACGTCCTGACTTTC
CASSTQTGANVLTF
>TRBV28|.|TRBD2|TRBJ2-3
TGTGCCAGCAGTTTACCCTCCGTGCGGGAGGGAGCAGATACGCAGTATTTT
CASSLPSVREGADTQYF
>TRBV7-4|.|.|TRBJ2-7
TGTGCCAGCAGCCTCCGACCACAGGACAGCTTTTCCTACGAGCAGTACTTC
CASSLRPQDSFSYEQYF
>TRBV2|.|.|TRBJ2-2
TGTGCCAGCAGTGAAGGCATGGGTTTCACCGGGGAGCTGTTTTTT
CASSEGMGFTGELFF
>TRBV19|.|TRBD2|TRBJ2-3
TGTGCCAGTAGTCCTAGCGGGAGGGGCACAGATACGCAGTATTTT
CASSPSGRGTDTQYF
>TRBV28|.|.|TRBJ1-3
TGTGCCAGCAGTTTAGTAACAAGGGGAAACACCATATATTTT
CASSLVTRGNTIYF
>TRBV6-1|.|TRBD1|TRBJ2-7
TGTGCCAGCAGTGGGACAGGTAACTTTTACGAGCAGTACTTC
CASSGTGNFYEQYF
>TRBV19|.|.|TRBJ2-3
TGTGCCAGTAGATATGGCGTTTTTAGCACAGATACGCAGTATTTT
CASRYGVFSTDTQYF
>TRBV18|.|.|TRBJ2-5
TGTGCCAGCTCATCGTCCCAAGAGACCCAGTACTTC
CASSSSQETQYF
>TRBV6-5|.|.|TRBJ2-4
TGTGCCAGCAGCGAGGGTACCAAAAACATTCAGTACTTC
CASSEGTKNIQYF
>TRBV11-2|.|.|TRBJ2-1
TGTGCCAGCAGCTTTCTCTCCGGGACGGGGTCCTACAATGAGCAGTTCTTC
CASSFLSGTGSYNEQFF
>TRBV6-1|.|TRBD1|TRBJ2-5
TGTGCCAGCAGTGAAGGGACAGGGGGCGCAGAGACCCAGTACTTC
CASSEGTGGAETQYF
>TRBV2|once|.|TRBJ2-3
TGTGCCAGCAGTGGAAACCTTTTAAGCACAGATACGCAGTATTTT
CASSGNLLSTDTQYF
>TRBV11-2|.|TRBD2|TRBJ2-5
TGTGCCAGCAGCCTTCCCTTGGGGGGGGAAGAGACCCAGTACTTC
CASSLPLGGEETQYF
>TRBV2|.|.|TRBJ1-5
TGTGCCAGCAGTGAATTGGGAGAGGGTCAGCCCCAGCATTTT
CASSELGEGQPQHF
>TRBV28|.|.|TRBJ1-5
TGTGCCAGCAGTTTATCTCCGGGCCCTAATCAGCCCCAGCATTTT
CASSLSPGPNQPQHF
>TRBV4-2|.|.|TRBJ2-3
TGTGCCAGCAGCCAAGTAGGTAGCCGCATCACAGATACGCAGTATTTT
CASSQVGSRITDTQYF
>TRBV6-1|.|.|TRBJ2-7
TGTGCCAGCATAACCACACAGAGTCGCTACGAGCAGTACTTC
CASITTQSRYEQYF
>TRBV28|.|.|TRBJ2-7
TGTGCCAGCAGTTTACCTGGAAGCTGGGAGCAGTACTTC
CASSLPGSWEQYF
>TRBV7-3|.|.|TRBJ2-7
TGTGCCAGCAGCTTATCACAGGTTGGAACCTACGAGCAGTACTTC
CASSLSQVGTYEQYF
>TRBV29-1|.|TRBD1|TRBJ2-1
TGCAGCGTGGGCGGGGACAGGCACAATGAGCAGTTCTTC
CSVGGDRHNEQFF
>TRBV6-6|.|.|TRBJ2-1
TGTGCCAGCAGTTACGGCAGGGGAGTGAATGAGCAGTTCTTC
CASSYGRGVNEQFF